This T cell receptor (beta chain) stems from a study of blood T cell repertoires in COVID-19. Study overall: COVID-19 samples from acute and convalescent phases originated in the United States, Italy and Spain. In each case, the material was cDNA or gDNA derived from T cells, B-cell-depleted T cells, or PBMCs.

V lost 6 bases and J lost 6; bases outside the gene matches: 5. The germline gives CDR1 LGHNT, CDR2 FRNRAP. The CDR3 loop spans 13 amino acids. Repertoires were generated with immunoSEQ multiplex PCR, while TCRdb's copy carries only in-frame clones and drops some. The sample carries over 75,000 clones, around 82% recorded once. This receptor was taken from a middle-aged man who had recovered from COVID-19. The sequenced material came from peripheral blood. This chain connects TRBV12-5 to TRBJ2-1; the match to TRBD2 covers 7 bases. This CDR3 is CASGTSLSNEQFF. The DNA of the CDR3 is TGTGCTAGTGGGACTAGCTTAAGCAATGAGCAGTTCTTC.